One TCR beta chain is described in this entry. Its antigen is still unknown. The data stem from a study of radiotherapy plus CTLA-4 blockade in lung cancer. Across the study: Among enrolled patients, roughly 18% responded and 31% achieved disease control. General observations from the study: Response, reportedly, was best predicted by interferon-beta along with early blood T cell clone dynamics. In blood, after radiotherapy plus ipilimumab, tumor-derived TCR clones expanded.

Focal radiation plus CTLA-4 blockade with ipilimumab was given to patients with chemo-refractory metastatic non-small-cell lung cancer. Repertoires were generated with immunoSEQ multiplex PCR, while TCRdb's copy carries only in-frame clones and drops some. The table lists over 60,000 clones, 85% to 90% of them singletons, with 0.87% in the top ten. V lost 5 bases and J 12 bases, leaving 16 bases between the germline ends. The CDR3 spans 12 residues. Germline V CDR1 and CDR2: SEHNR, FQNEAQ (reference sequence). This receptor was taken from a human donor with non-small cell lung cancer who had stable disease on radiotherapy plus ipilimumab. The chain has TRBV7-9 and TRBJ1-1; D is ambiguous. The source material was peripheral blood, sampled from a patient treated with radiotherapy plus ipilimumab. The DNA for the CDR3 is TGTGCCAGCAGCCGAATCAGCTTAGCGTCTTTCTTT. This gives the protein CASSRISLASFF. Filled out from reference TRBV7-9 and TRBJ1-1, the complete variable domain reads DTGVSQNPRHKITKRGQNVTFRCDPISEHNRLYWYRQTLGQGPEFLTYFQNEAQLEKSRLLSDRFSAERPKGSFSTLEIQRTEQGDSAMYLCASSRISLASFFGQGTRLTVV.